Below are 4 T cell receptor beta chains sequenced from a single sample in a study of T cell responses to AZD1222 COVID-19 vaccine (dated by TCRdb to 2020 to 2023). The time point label of this sample denotes: baseline before first vaccination. The treatment or condition tag for this specimen amounts to: meningococcal conjugate vaccine given as trial control. The library was made by the immunoSEQ multiplex PCR assay. Entries here come from immuneACCESS through TCRdb and include only in-frame sequences with V and J called. Some clones fail to appear in such tables; in the studies checked, an unresolved V gene covers under half of the shortfall, and the cause of the remainder is unknown. In this sample the table shows 70,000 to 95,000 clones, just under 90% of which occur a single time. The leading ten clones occupy about 3% of the sample. The sample in question was peripheral blood, obtained on day 0 of MenACWY control vaccination. All receptors derive from an adult in good health.

J is TRBJ2-6 and V is TRBV4-2; TRBD1 is a possible D gene (5 bases). CDR1 and CDR2 from the germline V gene are LGHNA and YNFKEQ. CDR3 length: 19 residues. The germline V and J ends were trimmed by 7 bases and 1 base, with 23 bases remaining between them. This CDR3 is CASTSTDLLKVSGANVLTF. The DNA for the CDR3 is TGTGCCAGCACCTCGACAGACTTATTAAAAGTATCTGGGGCCAACGTCCTGACTTTC.

The chain joins TRBV7-3 to TRBJ2-1, with 10 bases fitting TRBD2. The germline gives CDR1 SGHTA, CDR2 FQGTGA. The J segment lost 7 bases and the V segment lost 4 bases, leaving 13 bases of the junction unmatched. CDR3 length: 17 residues. The DNA of the CDR3 is TGTGCCAGCAGCTCAATTGGACTAGCGGTTGTTAGAAATGAGCAGTTCTTC. Translated, it gives CASSSIGLAVVRNEQFF. The entire variable domain, with the rest obtained from reference TRBV7-3 and TRBJ2-1, is as follows: GAGVSQTPSNKVTEKGKYVELRCDPISGHTALYWYRQSLGQGPEFLIYFQGTGAADDSGLPNDRFFAVRPEGSVSTLKIQRTERGDSAVYLCASSSIGLAVVRNEQFFGPGTRLTVL.

The chain joins TRBV28 to TRBJ1-1, with 10 nucleotides matching TRBD1. The CDR3 runs to 14 residues. J gave up 4 bases and V 7 bases, and 6 bases lay outside the gene matches. CDR1 and CDR2 (germline): MDHEN, SYDVKM. The CDR3 spells CASTRDRGGTEAFF. The CDR3 DNA reads TGTGCCAGCACTAGGGACAGGGGTGGCACTGAAGCTTTCTTT.

This chain links TRBV5-1 with TRBJ1-2; D unclear. The CDR3 runs to 13 residues. Germline V gene sequence: CDR1 SGHRS, CDR2 YFSETQ. Between the trimmed V and J ends, which lost 0 bases and 4 bases, there was a span of 7 bases. In nucleotides, the CDR3 is TGCGCCAGCAGCTTGGAGGCAATCTATGGCTACACCTTC. This encodes CASSLEAIYGYTF.